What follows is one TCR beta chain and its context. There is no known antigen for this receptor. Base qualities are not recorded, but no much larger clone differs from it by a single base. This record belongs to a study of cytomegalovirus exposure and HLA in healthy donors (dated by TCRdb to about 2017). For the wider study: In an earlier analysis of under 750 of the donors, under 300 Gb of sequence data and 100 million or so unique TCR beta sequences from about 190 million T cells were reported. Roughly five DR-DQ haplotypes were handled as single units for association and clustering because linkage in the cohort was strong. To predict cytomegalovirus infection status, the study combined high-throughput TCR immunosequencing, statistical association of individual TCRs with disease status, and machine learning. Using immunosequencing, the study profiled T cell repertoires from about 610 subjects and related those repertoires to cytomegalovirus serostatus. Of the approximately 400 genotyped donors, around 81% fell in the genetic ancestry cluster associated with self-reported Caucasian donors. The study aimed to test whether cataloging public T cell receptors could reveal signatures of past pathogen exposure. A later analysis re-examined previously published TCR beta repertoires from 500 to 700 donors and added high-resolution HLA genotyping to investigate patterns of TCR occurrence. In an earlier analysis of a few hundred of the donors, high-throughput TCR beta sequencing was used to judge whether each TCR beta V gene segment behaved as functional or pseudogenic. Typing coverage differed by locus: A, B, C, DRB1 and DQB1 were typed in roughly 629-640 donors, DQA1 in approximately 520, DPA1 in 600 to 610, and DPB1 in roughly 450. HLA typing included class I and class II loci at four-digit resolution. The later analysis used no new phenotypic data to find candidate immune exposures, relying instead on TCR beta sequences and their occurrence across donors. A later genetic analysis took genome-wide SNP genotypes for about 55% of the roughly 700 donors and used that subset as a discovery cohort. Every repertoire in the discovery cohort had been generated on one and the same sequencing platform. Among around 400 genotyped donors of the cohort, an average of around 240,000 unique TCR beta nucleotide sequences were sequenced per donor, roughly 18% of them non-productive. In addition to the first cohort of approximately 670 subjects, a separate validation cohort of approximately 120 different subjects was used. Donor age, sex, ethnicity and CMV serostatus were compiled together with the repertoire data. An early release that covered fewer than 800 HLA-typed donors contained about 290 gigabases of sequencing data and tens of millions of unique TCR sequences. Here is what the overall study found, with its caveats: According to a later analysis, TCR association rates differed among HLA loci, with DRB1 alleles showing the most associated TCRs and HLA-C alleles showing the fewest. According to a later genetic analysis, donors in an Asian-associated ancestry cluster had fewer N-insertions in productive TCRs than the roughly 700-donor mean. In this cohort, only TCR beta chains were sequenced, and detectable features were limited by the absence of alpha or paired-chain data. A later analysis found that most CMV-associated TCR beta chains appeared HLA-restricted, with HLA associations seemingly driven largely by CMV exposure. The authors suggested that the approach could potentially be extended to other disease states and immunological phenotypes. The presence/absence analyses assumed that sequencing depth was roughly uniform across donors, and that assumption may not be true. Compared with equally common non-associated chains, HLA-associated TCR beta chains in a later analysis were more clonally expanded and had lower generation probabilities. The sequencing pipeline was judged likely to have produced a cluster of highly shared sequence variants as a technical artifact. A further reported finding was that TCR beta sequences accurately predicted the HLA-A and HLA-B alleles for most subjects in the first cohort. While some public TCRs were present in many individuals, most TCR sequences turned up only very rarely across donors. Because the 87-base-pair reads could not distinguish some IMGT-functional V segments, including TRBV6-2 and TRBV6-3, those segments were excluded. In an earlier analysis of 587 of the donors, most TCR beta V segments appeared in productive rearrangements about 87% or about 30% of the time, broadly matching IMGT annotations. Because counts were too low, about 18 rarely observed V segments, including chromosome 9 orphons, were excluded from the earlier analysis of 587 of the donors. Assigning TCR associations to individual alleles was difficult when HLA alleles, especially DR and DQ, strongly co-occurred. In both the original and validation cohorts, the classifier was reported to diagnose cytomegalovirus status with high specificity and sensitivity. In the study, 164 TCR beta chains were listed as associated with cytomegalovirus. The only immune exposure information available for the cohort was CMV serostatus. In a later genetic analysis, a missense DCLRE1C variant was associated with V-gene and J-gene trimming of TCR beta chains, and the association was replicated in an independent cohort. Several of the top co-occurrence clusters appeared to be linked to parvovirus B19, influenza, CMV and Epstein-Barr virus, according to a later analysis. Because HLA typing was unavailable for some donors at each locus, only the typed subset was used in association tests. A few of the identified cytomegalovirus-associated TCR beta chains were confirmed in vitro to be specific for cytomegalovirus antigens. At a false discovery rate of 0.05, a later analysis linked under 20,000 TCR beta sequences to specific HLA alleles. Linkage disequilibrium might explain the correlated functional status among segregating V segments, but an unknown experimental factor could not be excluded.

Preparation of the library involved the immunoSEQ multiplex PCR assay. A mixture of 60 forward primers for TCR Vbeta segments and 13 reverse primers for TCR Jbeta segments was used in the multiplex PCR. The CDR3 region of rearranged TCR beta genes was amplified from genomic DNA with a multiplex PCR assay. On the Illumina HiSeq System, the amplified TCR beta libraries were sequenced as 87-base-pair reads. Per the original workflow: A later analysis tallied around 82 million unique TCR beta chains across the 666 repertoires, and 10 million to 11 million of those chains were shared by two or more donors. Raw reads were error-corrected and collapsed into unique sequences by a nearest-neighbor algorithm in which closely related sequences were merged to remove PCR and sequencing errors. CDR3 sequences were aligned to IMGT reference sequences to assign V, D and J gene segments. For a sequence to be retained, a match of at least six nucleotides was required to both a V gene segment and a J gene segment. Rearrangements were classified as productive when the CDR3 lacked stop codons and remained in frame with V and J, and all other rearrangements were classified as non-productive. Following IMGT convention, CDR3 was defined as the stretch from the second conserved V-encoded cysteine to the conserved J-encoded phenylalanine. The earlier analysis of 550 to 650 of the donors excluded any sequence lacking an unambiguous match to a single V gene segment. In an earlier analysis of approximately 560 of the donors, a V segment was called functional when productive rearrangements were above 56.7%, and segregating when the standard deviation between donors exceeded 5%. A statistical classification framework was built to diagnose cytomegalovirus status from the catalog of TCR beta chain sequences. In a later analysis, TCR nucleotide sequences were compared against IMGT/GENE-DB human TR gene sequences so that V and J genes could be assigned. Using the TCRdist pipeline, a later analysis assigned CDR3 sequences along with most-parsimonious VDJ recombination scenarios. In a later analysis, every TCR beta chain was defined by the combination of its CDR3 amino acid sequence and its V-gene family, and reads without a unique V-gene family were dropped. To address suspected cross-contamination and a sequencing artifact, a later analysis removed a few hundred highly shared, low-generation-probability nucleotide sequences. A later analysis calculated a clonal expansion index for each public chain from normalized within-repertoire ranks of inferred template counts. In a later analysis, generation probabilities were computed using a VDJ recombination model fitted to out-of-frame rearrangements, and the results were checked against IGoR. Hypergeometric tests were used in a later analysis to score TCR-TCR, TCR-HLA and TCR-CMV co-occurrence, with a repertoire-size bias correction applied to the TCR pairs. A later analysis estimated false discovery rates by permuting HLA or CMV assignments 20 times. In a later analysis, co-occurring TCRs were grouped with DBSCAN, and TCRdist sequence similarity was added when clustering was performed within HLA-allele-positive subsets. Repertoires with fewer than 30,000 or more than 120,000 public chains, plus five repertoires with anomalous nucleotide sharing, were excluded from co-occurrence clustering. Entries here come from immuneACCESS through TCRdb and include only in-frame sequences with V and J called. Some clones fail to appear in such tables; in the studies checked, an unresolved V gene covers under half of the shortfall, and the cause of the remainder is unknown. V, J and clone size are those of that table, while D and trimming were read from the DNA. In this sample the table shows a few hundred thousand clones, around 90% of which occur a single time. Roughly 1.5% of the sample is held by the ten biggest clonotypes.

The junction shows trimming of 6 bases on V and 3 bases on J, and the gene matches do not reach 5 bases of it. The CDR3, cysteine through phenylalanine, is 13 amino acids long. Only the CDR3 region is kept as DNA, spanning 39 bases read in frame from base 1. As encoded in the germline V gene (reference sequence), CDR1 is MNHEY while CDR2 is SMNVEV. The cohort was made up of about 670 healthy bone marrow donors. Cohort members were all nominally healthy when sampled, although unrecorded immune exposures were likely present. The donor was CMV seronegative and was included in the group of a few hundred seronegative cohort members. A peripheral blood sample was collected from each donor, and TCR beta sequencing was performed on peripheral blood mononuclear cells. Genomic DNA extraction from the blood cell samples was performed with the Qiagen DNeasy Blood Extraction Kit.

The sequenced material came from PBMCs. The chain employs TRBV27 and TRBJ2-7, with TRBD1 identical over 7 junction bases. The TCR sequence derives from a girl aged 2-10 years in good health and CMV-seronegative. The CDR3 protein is CASSVYRGYEQYF. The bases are TGTGCCAGCAGCGTCTACAGGGGCTACGAGCAGTACTTC.